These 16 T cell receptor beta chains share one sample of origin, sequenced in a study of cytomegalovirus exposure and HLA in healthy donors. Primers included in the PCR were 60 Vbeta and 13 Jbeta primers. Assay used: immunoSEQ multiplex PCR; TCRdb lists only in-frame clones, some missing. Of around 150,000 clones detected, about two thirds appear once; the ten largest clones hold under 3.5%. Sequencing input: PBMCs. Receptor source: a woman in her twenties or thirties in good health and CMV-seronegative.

CDR3 sequence (DNA): TGTGCCAGCAGCCCCGCTGGAGCGGGGGGGTTCACAGATACGCAGTATTTT. Protein product: CASSPAGAGGFTDTQYF. V gene TRBV9 combines with J gene TRBJ2-3, with TRBD2 matching 10 bases. Unmatched junction bases numbered 10, after V lost 4 bases and J lost 2 bases. Germline V lookup: CDR1 SGDLS, CDR2 YYNGEE. This CDR3 comprises 17 residues.

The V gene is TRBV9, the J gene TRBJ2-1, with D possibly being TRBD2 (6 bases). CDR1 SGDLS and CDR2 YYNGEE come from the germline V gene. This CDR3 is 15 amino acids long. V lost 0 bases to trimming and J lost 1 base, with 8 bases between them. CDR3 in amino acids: CASSVAGESYNEQFF. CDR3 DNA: TGTGCCAGCAGCGTAGCGGGAGAATCCTACAATGAGCAGTTCTTC.

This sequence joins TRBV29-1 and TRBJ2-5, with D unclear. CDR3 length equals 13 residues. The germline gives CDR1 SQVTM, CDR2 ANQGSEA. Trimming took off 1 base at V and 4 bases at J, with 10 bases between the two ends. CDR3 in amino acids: CSVEGEPRETQYF. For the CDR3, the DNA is TGCAGCGTTGAAGGAGAGCCGCGAGAGACCCAGTACTTC.

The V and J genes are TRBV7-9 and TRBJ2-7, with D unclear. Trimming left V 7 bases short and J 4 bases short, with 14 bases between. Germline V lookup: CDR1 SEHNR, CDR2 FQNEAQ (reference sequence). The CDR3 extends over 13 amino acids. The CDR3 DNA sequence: TGTGCCAGCACCGCGTCGAACGGGTACGAGCAGTACTTC. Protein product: CASTASNGYEQYF.

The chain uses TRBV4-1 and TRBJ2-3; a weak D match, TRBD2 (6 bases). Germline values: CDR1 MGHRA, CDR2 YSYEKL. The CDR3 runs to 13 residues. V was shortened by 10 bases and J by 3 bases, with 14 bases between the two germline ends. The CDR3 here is CAIRRAGTDTQYF. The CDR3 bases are TGCGCCATCCGGAGGGCAGGAACAGATACGCAGTATTTT.

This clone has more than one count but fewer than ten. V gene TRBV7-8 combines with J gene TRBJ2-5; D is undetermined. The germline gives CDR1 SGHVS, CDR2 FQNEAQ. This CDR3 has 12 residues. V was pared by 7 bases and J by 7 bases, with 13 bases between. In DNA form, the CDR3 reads TGTGCCAGCAACTCTCCCTCAGGGACCCAGTACTTC. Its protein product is CASNSPSGTQYF.

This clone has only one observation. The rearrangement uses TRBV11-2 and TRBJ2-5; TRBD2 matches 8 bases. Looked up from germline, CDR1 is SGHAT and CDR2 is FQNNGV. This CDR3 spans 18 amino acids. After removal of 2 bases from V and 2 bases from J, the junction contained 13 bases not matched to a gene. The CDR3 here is CASSLRGGTGLLQETQYF. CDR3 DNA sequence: TGTGCCAGCAGCTTACGGGGGGGGACGGGACTCCTGCAAGAGACCCAGTACTTC.

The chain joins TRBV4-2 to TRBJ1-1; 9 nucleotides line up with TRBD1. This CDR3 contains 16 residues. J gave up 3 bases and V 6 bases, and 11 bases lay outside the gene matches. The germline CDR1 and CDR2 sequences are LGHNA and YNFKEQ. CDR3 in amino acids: CASRLQTGGVDTEAFF. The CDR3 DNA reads TGTGCCAGCAGGCTTCAGACAGGGGGGGTGGACACTGAAGCTTTCTTT.

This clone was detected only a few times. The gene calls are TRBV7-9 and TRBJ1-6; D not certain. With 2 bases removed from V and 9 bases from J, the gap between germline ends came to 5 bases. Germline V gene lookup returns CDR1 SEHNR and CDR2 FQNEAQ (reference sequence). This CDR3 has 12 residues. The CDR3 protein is CASSLHSSPLHF. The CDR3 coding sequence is TGTGCCAGCAGCTTACACAGTTCACCCCTCCACTTT. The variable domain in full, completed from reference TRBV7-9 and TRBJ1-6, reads DTGVSQNPRHKITKRGQNVTFRCDPISEHNRLYWYRQTLGQGPEFLTYFQNEAQLEKSRLLSDRFSAERPKGSFSTLEIQRTEQGDSAMYLCASSLHSSPLHFGNGTRLTVT.

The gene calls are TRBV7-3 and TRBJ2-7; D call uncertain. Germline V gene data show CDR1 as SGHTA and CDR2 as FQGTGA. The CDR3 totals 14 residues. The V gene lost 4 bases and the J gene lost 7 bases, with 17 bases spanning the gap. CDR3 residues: CASSSSPPPGEQYF. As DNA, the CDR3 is TGTGCCAGCAGCTCCTCCCCACCCCCCGGGGAGCAGTACTTC.

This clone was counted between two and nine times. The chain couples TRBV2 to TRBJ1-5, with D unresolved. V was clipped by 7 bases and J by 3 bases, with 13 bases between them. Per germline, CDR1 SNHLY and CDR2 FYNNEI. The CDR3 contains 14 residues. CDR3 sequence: CASMLDGDNQPQHF. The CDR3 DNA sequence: TGTGCCAGCATGCTAGACGGCGACAATCAGCCCCAGCATTTT. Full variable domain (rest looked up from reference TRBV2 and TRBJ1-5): EPEVTQTPSHQVTQMGQEVILRCVPISNHLYFYWYRQILGQKVEFLVSFYNNEISEKSEIFDDQFSVERPDGSNFTLKIRSTKLEDSAMYFCASMLDGDNQPQHFGDGTRLSIL.

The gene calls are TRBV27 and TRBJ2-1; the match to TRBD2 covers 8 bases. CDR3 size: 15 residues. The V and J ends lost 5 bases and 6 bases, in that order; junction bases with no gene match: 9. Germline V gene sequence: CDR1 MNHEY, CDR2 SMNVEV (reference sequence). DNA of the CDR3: TGTGCCAGCAGTATCCTAGCGGGTTCTGGCAATGAGCAGTTCTTC. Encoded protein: CASSILAGSGNEQFF.

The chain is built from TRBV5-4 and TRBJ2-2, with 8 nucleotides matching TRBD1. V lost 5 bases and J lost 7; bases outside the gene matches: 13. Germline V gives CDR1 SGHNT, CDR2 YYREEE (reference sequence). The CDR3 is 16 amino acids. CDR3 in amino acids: CASRNGGQGARGELFF. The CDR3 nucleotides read TGTGCCAGCAGAAACGGTGGTCAGGGGGCGCGCGGGGAGCTGTTTTTT.

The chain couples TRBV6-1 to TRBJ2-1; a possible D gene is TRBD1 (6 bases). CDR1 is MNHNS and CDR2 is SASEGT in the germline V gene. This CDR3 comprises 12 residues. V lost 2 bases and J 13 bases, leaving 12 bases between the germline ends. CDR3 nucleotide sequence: TGTGCCAGCAGTGAAAACCTGGACAGACAGTTCTTC. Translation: CASSENLDRQFF.

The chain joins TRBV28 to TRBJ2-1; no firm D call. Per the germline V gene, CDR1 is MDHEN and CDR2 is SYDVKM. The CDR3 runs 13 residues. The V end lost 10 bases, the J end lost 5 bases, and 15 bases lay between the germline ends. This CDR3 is CANRRREHNEQFF. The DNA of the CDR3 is TGTGCCAATCGTCGGAGAGAGCACAATGAGCAGTTCTTC.

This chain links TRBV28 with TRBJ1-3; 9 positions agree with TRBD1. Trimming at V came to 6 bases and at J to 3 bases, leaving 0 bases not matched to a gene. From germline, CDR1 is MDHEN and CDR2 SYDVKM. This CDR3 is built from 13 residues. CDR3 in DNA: TGTGCCAGCAGGGACAGGGGTGGAAACACCATATATTTT. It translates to CASRDRGGNTIYF.